This T cell receptor beta chain was observed in a study of cytomegalovirus exposure and HLA in healthy donors (dated by TCRdb to 2016 to 2017). Study-level background: An earlier analysis of about 560 of the donors reported 250 to 350 Gb of sequence data and 90 million to 120 million unique TCR beta sequences obtained from approximately 180 million T cells. An early release covering roughly 640 HLA-typed donors comprised about 300 gigabases of sequencing data and 85 million to 100 million unique TCR sequences. The genetic ancestry cluster associated with self-reported Caucasian donors included around four fifths of the 300 to 450 genotyped donors. The study was designed to test whether signatures of past pathogen exposure could be identified by cataloging public T cell receptors. Using immunosequencing, the study profiled T cell repertoires from around 670 subjects and related those repertoires to cytomegalovirus serostatus. Along with the roughly 670-subject first cohort, a separate validation cohort of around 120 different subjects was used. To predict cytomegalovirus infection status, the study brought together high-throughput TCR immunosequencing, statistical association of individual TCRs with disease status, and machine learning. A later analysis re-analyzed previously published TCR beta repertoires from several hundred donors and added high-resolution HLA genotyping to study TCR occurrence patterns. Rather than using new phenotypic data, the later analysis identified candidate immune exposures from TCR beta sequences and from how often those sequences occurred across donors. To decide whether each TCR beta V gene segment behaved as functional or pseudogenic, an earlier analysis of approximately 600 of the donors relied on high-throughput TCR beta sequencing. Donor age, sex, ethnicity and CMV serostatus were compiled alongside the repertoire data. A later genetic analysis used genome-wide SNP genotypes for about 65% of the roughly 700 donors, treating that subset as a discovery cohort. Every discovery cohort repertoire had been produced on one sequencing platform. Class I and class II HLA loci were covered by the typing at four-digit resolution. Typing coverage differed by locus: A, B, C, DRB1 and DQB1 were typed in roughly 629-640 donors, DQA1 in about 510, DPA1 in nearly 610, and DPB1 in just under 490. A few DR-DQ haplotypes were treated as single units for association and clustering because of strong linkage in the cohort. Across 398 genotyped donors of the cohort, an average of roughly 250,000 unique TCR beta nucleotide sequences per donor were sequenced, and around 20% of those sequences were non-productive.

To note about this clone: It has no known antigen specificity. No base qualities exist here, and no much larger clone lies one base off it.

The CDR3 numbers 16 residues from cysteine through phenylalanine. The only DNA kept is the CDR3, 48 bases in frame from the first base. V gives up 1 base and J gives up 0 bases, and the segment between their germline ends measures 10 bases. The germline V gene provides CDR1 SGHTA and CDR2 FQGNSA. In total, approximately 690 healthy bone marrow donors made up the cohort. At the time of sampling, every cohort member was nominally healthy, though immune exposures that went unrecorded were likely present. The donor was CMV seronegative and was included in the group of under 450 seronegative cohort members. Each donor provided a peripheral blood sample, and peripheral blood mononuclear cells were used for TCR beta sequencing. Genomic DNA extraction from the blood cell samples was performed with the Qiagen DNeasy Blood Extraction Kit. Library construction relied on the immunoSEQ multiplex PCR assay. A mixture of 60 forward primers for TCR Vbeta segments and 13 reverse primers for TCR Jbeta segments was used in the multiplex PCR. A multiplex PCR assay on genomic DNA amplified the CDR3 region of rearranged TCR beta genes. The Illumina HiSeq System was used to sequence the amplified TCR beta libraries as 87-base-pair reads. The study's own analysis went as follows. A later analysis tallied tens of millions of unique TCR beta chains across the 666 repertoires, and approximately 9.9 million of those chains were shared by two or more donors. Raw reads were error-corrected and collapsed into unique sequences with a nearest-neighbor algorithm that merged closely related sequences to remove PCR and sequencing errors. To assign V, D and J gene segments, CDR3 sequences were aligned to IMGT reference sequences. For a sequence to be retained, a match of at least six nucleotides was required to both a V gene segment and a J gene segment. A rearrangement counted as productive if the CDR3 had no stop codons and remained in frame with V and J, and every other rearrangement counted as non-productive. Following IMGT convention, CDR3 was defined as the stretch from the second conserved V-encoded cysteine to the conserved J-encoded phenylalanine. In an earlier analysis of 500 to 650 of the donors, sequences lacking an unambiguous match to a single V gene segment were excluded. In an earlier analysis of some 590 of the donors, V segments were called functional above 56.7% productive rearrangements and were called segregating when the between-donor standard deviation exceeded 5%. To diagnose cytomegalovirus status from the catalog of TCR beta chain sequences, a statistical classification framework was built. In a later analysis, TCR nucleotide sequences were compared against IMGT/GENE-DB human TR gene sequences so that V and J genes could be assigned. The TCRdist pipeline was used in a later analysis to assign CDR3 sequences and most-parsimonious VDJ recombination scenarios. In a later analysis, every TCR beta chain was defined by the combination of its CDR3 amino acid sequence and its V-gene family, and reads without a unique V-gene family were dropped. In a later analysis, 450 to 600 highly shared, low-generation-probability nucleotide sequences were removed to address suspected cross-contamination and a sequencing artifact. A later analysis calculated a clonal expansion index for each public chain from normalized within-repertoire ranks of inferred template counts. In a later analysis, generation probabilities were computed with a VDJ recombination model fitted to out-of-frame rearrangements, and the resulting probabilities were checked against IGoR. In a later analysis, TCR-TCR, TCR-HLA and TCR-CMV co-occurrence was scored with hypergeometric tests, and a repertoire-size bias correction was applied to TCR pairs. In a later analysis, false discovery rates were estimated by permuting HLA or CMV assignments 20 times. A later analysis grouped co-occurring TCRs with DBSCAN, adding TCRdist sequence similarity when clustering within HLA-allele-positive subsets. For co-occurrence clustering, repertoires with fewer than 30,000 or more than 120,000 public chains were excluded, along with roughly 5 repertoires with anomalous nucleotide sharing. TCRdb took this table from immuneACCESS and kept in-frame rearrangements with V and J called. Such tables lack part of the clones; where checked against another copy, unresolved V genes explain under half of the gap, and the rest is unexplained. That table supplies the V and J calls and clone size; D and trimming were determined from the DNA. Present in this sample are approximately 150,000 clones, approximately 68% of which were seen just once. About 4.5% of the sample is in the top ten clones.

Results the study describes overall, beyond this receptor: In a later analysis, several top co-occurrence clusters were reported to appear linked to parvovirus B19, influenza, CMV and Epstein-Barr virus. A group of highly shared sequence variants was considered likely to be a technical artifact of the sequencing pipeline. A further reported finding was that TCR beta sequences accurately predicted the HLA-A and HLA-B alleles for most subjects in the first cohort. Linkage disequilibrium might explain the correlated functional status among segregating V segments, but an unknown experimental factor could not be excluded. It was suggested by the authors that the approach could potentially be generalized to other disease states and immunological phenotypes. The presence/absence analyses assumed that sequencing depth was roughly uniform across donors, and that assumption may not be true. Most TCR sequences were seen in very few donors, while some public TCRs were found in many individuals. Only TCR beta chains were sequenced in this cohort, and the absence of alpha or paired-chain data limited detectable features. In both the original and validation cohorts, the classifier was reported to diagnose cytomegalovirus status with high specificity and sensitivity. CMV serostatus was the only immune exposure information available for the cohort. A few of the identified cytomegalovirus-associated TCR beta chains were confirmed in vitro to be specific for cytomegalovirus antigens. A later analysis found that TCR association rates varied across HLA loci, with DRB1 alleles showing the most associated TCRs and HLA-C alleles the fewest. Compared with equally common non-associated chains, HLA-associated TCR beta chains in a later analysis were more clonally expanded and had lower generation probabilities. When HLA alleles, especially DR and DQ, strongly co-occurred, attributing TCR associations to individual alleles was difficult. At a false discovery rate of 0.05, a later analysis linked around 15,000 TCR beta sequences to specific HLA alleles. In a later analysis, most CMV-associated TCR beta chains were found to appear HLA-restricted, with HLA associations seemingly driven largely by CMV exposure. The 87-base-pair reads could not distinguish some IMGT-functional V segments, including TRBV6-2 and TRBV6-3, so those segments were excluded. V-gene and J-gene trimming of TCR beta chains was associated with a missense DCLRE1C variant in a later genetic analysis, and the association was replicated in an independent cohort. In a later genetic analysis, fewer N-insertions in productive TCRs were reported among donors in an Asian-associated ancestry cluster than the approximately 670-donor mean. The study listed 170 or so TCR beta chains as associated with cytomegalovirus. In an earlier analysis of approximately 590 of the donors, most TCR beta V segments were observed in productive rearrangements about 90% or about 30% of the time, broadly matching IMGT annotations. About 17 rarely observed V segments, including chromosome 9 orphons, were excluded from the earlier analysis of several hundred of the donors because counts were too low. Because HLA typing was missing for some donors at each locus, association tests included only the typed subset.

The chain joins TRBV7-2 to TRBJ1-5, with the D gene too uncertain to name. This sequence was found in a man aged 55 to 70 in good health and CMV-seronegative. Sequenced: PBMCs. The DNA sequence is TGTGCCAGCAGCTTAGAACCGGGATATAGCAATCAGCCCCAGCATTTT. This yields the protein CASSLEPGYSNQPQHF.